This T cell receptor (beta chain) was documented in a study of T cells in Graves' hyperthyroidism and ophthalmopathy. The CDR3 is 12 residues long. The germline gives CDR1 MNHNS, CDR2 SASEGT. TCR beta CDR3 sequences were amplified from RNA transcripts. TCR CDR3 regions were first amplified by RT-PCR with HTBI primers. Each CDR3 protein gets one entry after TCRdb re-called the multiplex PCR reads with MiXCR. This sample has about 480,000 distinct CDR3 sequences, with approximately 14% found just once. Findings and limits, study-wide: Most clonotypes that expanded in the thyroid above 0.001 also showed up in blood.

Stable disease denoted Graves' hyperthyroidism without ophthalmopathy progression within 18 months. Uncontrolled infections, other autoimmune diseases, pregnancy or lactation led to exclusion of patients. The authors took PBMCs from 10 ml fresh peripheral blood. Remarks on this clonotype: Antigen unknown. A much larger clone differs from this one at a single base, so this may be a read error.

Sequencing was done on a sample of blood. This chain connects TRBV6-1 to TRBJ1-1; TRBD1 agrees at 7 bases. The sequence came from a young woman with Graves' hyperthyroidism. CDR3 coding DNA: TGTGCCAGCAGCGACAGGGCCAGGGAAGCTATCTTT. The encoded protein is CASSDRAREAIF.